This T cell receptor (beta chain) was documented in a study of shared clonotypes between healthy human individuals. Findings of the study overall: The sharing of about 5.3% of naive CD4 clonotypes was seen across a few donors. Clonotypes shared by all four sorted-subset donors had higher generation probabilities than non-shared clonotypes.

Naive CD8 cells, CD45RO-negative and positively selected for CCR7, excluded terminally differentiated effector memory CD45RA+ cells. Clones were read by immunoSEQ multiplex PCR, and TCRdb kept only the in-frame ones, dropping some. The table lists approximately 2,000,000 clones, 93% of them singletons, with under 2% in the top ten. The CDR3 runs 12 residues. Trimming at V came to 4 bases and at J to 9 bases, leaving 6 bases not matched to a gene. Germline CDR1 SQVTM, CDR2 ANQGSEA. As regards this clone: Its antigen is as yet unknown.

The sequenced material came from naive CD8+ T cells from PBMCs. V gene TRBV29-1 combines with J gene TRBJ2-1; TRBD1 matches at 7 bases. The sequence was obtained from a man aged 18 to 30 in good health. Some clones in this sample may be carry-over from other donors' samples. Written as DNA, the CDR3 is TGCAGCGTTGGCCCGGGACAGCTTGAGCAGTTCTTC. This encodes CSVGPGQLEQFF.